The 12 T cell receptor beta chains below were found in one sample sequenced in a study of graft-versus-host responses after intestinal transplantation. These receptors have no identified antigens. Clones were sequenced by immunoSEQ multiplex PCR, and TCRdb holds only the in-frame ones, with some missing. In the table there are about 110,000 clones, more than 90% of which are singletons. Sequencing was performed on unstimulated CD4+ T cells sorted from spleen or lymph node cells, taken before transplant. All receptors derive from a human donor who was the organ donor for an intestinal transplant.

This chain uses TRBV6-5 with TRBJ1-1; no reliable D call. The V gene lost 6 bases and the J gene lost 1 base, with 12 bases spanning the gap. Per the germline V gene, CDR1 is MNHEY and CDR2 is SVGAGI. This CDR3 has 14 amino acids. The CDR3 spells CASRDFKRNTEAFF. DNA for the CDR3: TGTGCCAGCAGAGACTTTAAGAGGAACACTGAAGCTTTCTTT.

The chain uses TRBV5-1 and TRBJ2-1, with TRBD2 matching over 8 bases. This CDR3 spans 15 amino acids. Unmatched junction bases numbered 8, after V lost 2 bases and J lost 7 bases. CDR1 is SGHRS, CDR2 YFSETQ, per germline. Here the CDR3 DNA reads TGCGCCAGCAGCTTTTCCGGGAGGGCCGGGAATGAGCAGTTCTTC. Translated, it gives CASSFSGRAGNEQFF.

The CDR3 region has the DNA TGTGCCAGCAGCGTAGGAGGCAGCGGAAGCACAGATACGCAGTATTTT. Its translation is CASSVGGSGSTDTQYF. The gene calls are TRBV9 and TRBJ2-3, with a weak D call TRBD2 (5 bases). Germline V lookup: CDR1 SGDLS, CDR2 YYNGEE. CDR3 length: 16 amino acids. V shed 0 bases and J shed 0 bases, with 11 bases lying between them.

Regarding this clone: The same CDR3 can be traced to other DNA sequences in this sample. V is TRBV18 and J is TRBJ2-2; no definite D call. Germline lookup yields CDR1 KGHSH and CDR2 LQKENI. The germline V and J ends were trimmed by 0 bases and 3 bases, with 5 bases remaining between them. There are 14 residues in the CDR3. Here the CDR3 reads CASSPPWDTGELFF. The CDR3 DNA is TGTGCCAGCTCACCACCGTGGGACACCGGGGAGCTGTTTTTT.

This clone was found once. V is TRBV19 and J is TRBJ1-1, with TRBD1 matching over 10 bases. CDR3 length: 15 residues. Germline CDR1 reads LNHDA; CDR2 reads SQIVND (reference sequence). Trimming at V came to 5 bases and at J to 2 bases, leaving 5 bases not matched to a gene. The CDR3 spells CASSLMTGGNTEAFF. DNA of the CDR3: TGTGCCAGTAGTCTAATGACAGGGGGCAACACTGAAGCTTTCTTT.

V and J are TRBV5-1 and TRBJ2-5; D unclear. The CDR3 loop spans 14 amino acids. Trimming pared 0 bases from V and 4 bases from J, leaving 10 bases between. CDR1 SGHRS and CDR2 YFSETQ come from the germline V gene. As DNA, the CDR3 is TGCGCCAGCAGCTTGGCCGGCCTGGGAGAGACCCAGTACTTC. Its protein product is CASSLAGLGETQYF.

The rearrangement links TRBV5-1 to TRBJ1-4; tentatively, D is TRBD1 (6 bases). V was clipped by 4 bases and J by 5 bases, with 15 bases between them. This CDR3 region has 15 residues. The germline CDR1 and CDR2 sequences are SGHRS and YFSETQ. CDR3 residues: CASSPMTGQNEKLFF. The CDR3 coding sequence is TGCGCCAGCAGCCCGATGACAGGACAGAATGAAAAACTGTTTTTT.

The chain links TRBV6-5 to TRBJ2-7; 8 nucleotides align to TRBD2. CDR1 is MNHEY and CDR2 is SVGAGI in the germline V gene. The CDR3 loop spans 15 amino acids. V was pared by 6 bases and J by 3 bases, with 10 bases of the junction left unmatched. The CDR3 spells CASSPGGLGIYEQYF. The CDR3 coding sequence is TGTGCCAGCAGCCCTGGGGGACTAGGGATCTACGAGCAGTACTTC.

The rearrangement uses TRBV18 and TRBJ2-3; D is unclear. The CDR3 is 17 residues long. CDR1 is KGHSH, CDR2 LQKENI, per germline. V was shortened by 3 bases and J by 3 bases, with 19 bases between the two germline ends. CDR3 nucleotide sequence: TGTGCCAGCTCACCCCTAACCACGATCGGAGATACAGATACGCAGTATTTT. Translated, it gives CASSPLTTIGDTDTQYF. The whole variable domain, filled in from reference TRBV18 and TRBJ2-3, reads NAGVMQNPRHLVRRRGQEARLRCSPMKGHSHVYWYRQLPEEGLKFMVYLQKENIIDESGMPKERFSAEFPKEGPSILRIQQVVRGDSAAYFCASSPLTTIGDTDTQYFGPGTRLTVL.

The CDR3 loop reads CASSPPSGGSTGELFF. The CDR3 DNA reads TGTGCCAGCTCACCACCTTCAGGGGGTAGCACCGGGGAGCTGTTTTTT. This chain connects TRBV18 to TRBJ2-2, with 7 bases lining up with TRBD1. Germline V gives CDR1 KGHSH, CDR2 LQKENI. With V trimmed by 0 bases and J by 4 bases, 5 bases remained unmatched. The CDR3 spans 16 residues.

The gene calls are TRBV10-3 and TRBJ2-1; no clear D. Germline V lookup: CDR1 ENHRY, CDR2 SYGVKD. This CDR3 contains 15 residues. Between the trimmed V and J ends, which lost 6 bases and 8 bases, there was a span of 20 bases. The CDR3 DNA follows: TGTGCCATCAGCTCTCCGGGCGGCAGTGGGGATGAGCAGTTCTTC. Amino acid sequence: CAISSPGGSGDEQFF.

V is TRBV4-1 and J is TRBJ1-4, with a tentative D call TRBD1 (6 bases). Trimming cost V 3 bases and J 3 bases, with 14 bases left between them. The CDR3 totals 16 residues. From germline, CDR1 is MGHRA and CDR2 YSYEKL. CDR3 amino acids: CASSQFSGTPNEKLFF. In DNA, the CDR3 is TGCGCCAGCAGCCAGTTTTCCGGGACACCTAATGAAAAACTGTTTTTT.